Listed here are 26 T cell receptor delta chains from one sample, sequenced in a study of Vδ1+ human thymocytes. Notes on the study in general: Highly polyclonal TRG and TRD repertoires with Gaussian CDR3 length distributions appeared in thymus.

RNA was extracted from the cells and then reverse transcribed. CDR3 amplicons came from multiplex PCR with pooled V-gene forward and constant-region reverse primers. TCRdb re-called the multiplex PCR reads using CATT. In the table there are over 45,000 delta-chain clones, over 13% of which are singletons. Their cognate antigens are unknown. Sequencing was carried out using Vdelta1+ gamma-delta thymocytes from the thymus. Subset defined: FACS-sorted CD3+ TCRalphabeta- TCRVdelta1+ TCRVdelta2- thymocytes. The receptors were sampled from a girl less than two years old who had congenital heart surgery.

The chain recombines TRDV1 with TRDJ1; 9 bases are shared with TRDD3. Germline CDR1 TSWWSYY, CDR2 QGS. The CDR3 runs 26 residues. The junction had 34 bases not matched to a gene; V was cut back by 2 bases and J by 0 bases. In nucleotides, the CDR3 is TGTGCTCTTGGGGAAAAACCCAGGGGCCCTCTCAGTCACGCCCTCGGACTGGGGGACAACACCGATAAACTCATCTTT. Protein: CALGEKPRGPLSHALGLGDNTDKLIF.

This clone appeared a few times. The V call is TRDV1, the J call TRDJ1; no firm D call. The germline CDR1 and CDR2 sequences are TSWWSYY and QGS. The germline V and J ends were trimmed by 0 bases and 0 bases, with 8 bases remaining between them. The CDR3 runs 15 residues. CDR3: CALGELCQYTDKLIF. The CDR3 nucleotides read TGTGCTCTTGGGGAACTTTGTCAATACACCGATAAACTCATCTTT.

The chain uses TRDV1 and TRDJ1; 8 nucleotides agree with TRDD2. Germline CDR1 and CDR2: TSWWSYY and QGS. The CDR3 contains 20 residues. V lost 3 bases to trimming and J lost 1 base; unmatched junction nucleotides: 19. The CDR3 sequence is CALGDRPFLAELPVTDKLIF. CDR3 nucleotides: TGTGCTCTTGGGGACCGACCCTTCCTAGCCGAGCTCCCCGTCACCGATAAACTCATCTTT.

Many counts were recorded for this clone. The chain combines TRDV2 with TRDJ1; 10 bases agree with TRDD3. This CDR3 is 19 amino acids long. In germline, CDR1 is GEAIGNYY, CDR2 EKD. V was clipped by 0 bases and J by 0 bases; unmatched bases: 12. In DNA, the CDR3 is TGTGCCTGTGACACCGGGAGATCACTGGGGGATTTGGACACCGATAAACTCATCTTT. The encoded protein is CACDTGRSLGDLDTDKLIF.

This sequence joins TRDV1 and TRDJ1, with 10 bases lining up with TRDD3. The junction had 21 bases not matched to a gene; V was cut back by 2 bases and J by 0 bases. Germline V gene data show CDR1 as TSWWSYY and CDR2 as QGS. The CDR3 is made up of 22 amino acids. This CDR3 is CALGELQGVEGGYAQYTDKLIF. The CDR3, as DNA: TGTGCTCTTGGGGAATTACAAGGAGTGGAGGGGGGATACGCCCAATACACCGATAAACTCATCTTT.

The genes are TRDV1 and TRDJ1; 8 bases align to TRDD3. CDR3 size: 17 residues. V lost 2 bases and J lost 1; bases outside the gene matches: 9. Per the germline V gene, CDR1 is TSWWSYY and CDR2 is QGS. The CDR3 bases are TGTGCTCTTGGGGAAGAAGGGTGGGGGATGCGCACCGATAAACTCATCTTT. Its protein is CALGEEGWGMRTDKLIF.

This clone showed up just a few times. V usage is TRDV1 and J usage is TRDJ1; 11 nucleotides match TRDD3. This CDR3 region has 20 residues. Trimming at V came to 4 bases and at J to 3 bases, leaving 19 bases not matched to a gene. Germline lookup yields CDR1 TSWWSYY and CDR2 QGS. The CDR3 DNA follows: TGTGCTCTTGGGGGACCAGGACTGGGGGATAGGGCCCTCCCTTCCGATAAACTCATCTTT. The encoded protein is CALGGPGLGDRALPSDKLIF.

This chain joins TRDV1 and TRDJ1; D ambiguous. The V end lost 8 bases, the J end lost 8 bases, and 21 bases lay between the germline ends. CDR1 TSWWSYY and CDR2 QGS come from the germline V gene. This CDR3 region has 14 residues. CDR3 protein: CALQDSLSSTKLIF. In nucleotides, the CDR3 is TGTGCTCTTCAGGACTCGCTCTCCAGTACCAAACTCATCTTT.

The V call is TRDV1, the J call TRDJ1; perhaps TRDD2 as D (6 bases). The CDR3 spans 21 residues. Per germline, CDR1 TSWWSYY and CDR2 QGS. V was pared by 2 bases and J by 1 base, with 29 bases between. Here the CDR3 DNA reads TGTGCTCTTGGGGAAACCGGCTCCTACACACTTTACCCGTTCCCCACCGATAAACTCATCTTT. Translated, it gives CALGETGSYTLYPFPTDKLIF.

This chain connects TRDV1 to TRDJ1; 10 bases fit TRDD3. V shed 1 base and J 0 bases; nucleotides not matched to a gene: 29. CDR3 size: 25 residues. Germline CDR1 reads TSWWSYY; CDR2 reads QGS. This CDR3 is CALGEPGPAVFAYWGISGYTDKLIF. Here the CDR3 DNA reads TGTGCTCTTGGGGAACCCGGCCCGGCGGTTTTCGCGTACTGGGGGATCAGCGGCTACACCGATAAACTCATCTTT.

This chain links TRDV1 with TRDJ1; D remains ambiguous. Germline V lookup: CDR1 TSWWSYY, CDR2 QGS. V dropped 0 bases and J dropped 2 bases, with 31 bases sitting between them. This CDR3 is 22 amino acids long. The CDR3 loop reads CALGELGRRWWVSTTGTDKLIF. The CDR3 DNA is TGTGCTCTTGGGGAACTAGGACGACGTTGGTGGGTCTCTACAACCGGGACCGATAAACTCATCTTT.

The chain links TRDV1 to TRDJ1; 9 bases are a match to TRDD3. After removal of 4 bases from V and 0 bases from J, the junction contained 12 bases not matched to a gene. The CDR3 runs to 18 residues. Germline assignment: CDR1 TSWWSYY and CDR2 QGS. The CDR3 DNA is TGTGCTCTTGGGGGAACAGGGGGATACCCTGTTGACACCGATAAACTCATCTTT. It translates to CALGGTGGYPVDTDKLIF.

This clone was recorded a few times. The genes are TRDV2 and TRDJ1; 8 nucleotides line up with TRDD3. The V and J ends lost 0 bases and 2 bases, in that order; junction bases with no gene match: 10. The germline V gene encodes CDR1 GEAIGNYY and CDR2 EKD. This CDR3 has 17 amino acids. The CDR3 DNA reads TGTGCCTGTGACACCCGACTGGGGGGGATTATAACCGATAAACTCATCTTT. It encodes CACDTRLGGIITDKLIF.

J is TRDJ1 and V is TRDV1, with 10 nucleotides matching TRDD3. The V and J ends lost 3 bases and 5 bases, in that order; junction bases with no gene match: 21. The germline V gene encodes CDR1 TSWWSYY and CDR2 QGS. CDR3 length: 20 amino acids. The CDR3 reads CALGDGIPPLVGDTLDKLIF. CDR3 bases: TGTGCTCTTGGGGACGGAATTCCCCCGTTGGTGGGGGATACCTTAGATAAACTCATCTTT.

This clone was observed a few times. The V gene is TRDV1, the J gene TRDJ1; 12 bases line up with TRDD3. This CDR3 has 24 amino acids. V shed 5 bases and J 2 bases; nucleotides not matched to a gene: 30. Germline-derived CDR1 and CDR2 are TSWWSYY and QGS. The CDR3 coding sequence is TGTGCTCTTGGGCCCCGCCCCCTACGTACCGCATACTGGGGGATACTTCTCAGTACCGATAAACTCATCTTT. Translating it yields CALGPRPLRTAYWGILLSTDKLIF.

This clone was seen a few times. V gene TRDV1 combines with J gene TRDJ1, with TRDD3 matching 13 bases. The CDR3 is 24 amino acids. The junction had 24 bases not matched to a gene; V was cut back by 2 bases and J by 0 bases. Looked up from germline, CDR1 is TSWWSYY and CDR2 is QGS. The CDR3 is CALGEFPGVNFTGGYAPYTDKLIF. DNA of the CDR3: TGTGCTCTTGGGGAATTCCCAGGAGTCAACTTTACTGGGGGATACGCACCGTACACCGATAAACTCATCTTT.

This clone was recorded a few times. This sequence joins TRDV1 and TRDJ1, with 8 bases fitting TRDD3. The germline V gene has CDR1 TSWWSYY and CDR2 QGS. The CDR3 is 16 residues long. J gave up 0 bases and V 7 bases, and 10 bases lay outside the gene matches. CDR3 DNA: TGTGCTCTTGTTACCCATGGTGGGGGATACACCGATAAACTCATCTTT. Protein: CALVTHGGGYTDKLIF.

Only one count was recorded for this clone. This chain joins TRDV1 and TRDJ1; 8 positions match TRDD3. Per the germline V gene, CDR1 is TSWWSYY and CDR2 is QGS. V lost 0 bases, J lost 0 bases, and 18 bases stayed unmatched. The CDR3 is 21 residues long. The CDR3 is CALGELPLLGVLRGYTDKLIF. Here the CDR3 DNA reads TGTGCTCTTGGGGAACTCCCACTACTGGGGGTTTTAAGAGGGTACACCGATAAACTCATCTTT.

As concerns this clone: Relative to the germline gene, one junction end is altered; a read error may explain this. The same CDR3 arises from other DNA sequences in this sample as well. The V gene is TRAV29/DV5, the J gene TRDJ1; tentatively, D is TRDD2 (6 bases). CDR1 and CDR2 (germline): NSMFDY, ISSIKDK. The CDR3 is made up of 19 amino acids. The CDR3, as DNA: TGTGCCGCAAGCGCGATCCTCCTACCCCTATTCTTTTACACCGATAAACTCATCTTT. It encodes CAASAILLPLFFYTDKLIF.

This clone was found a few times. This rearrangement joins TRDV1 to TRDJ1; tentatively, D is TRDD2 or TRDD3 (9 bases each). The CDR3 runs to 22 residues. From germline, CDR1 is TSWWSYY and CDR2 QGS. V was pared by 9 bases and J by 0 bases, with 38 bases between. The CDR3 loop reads CALYPSYHTITGGGSNTDKLIF. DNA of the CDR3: TGTGCTCTCTATCCTTCCTACCATACTATTACTGGGGGAGGGAGCAACACCGATAAACTCATCTTT.

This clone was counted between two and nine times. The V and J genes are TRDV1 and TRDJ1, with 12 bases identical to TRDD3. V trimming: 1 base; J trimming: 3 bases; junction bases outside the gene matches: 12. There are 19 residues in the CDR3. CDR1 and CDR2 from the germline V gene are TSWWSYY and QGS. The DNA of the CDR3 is TGTGCTCTTGGGGAACCGTTCCTACTGGGGGATACAGGGTCCGATAAACTCATCTTT. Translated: CALGEPFLLGDTGSDKLIF.

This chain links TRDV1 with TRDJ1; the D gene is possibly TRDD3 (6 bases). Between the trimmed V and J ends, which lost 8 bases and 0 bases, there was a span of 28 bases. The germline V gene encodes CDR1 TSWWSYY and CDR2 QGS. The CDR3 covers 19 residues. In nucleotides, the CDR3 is TGTGCTCTTTCCATGTCCCCACCGGCTGGGGCAAATTACACCGATAAACTCATCTTT. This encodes CALSMSPPAGANYTDKLIF.

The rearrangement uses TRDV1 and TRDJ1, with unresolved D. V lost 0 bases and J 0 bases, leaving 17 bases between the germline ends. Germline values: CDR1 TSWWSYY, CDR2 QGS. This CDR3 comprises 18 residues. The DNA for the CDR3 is TGTGCTCTTGGGGAACTCCCCCGTATCGGAGAGTACACCGATAAACTCATCTTT. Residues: CALGELPRIGEYTDKLIF.

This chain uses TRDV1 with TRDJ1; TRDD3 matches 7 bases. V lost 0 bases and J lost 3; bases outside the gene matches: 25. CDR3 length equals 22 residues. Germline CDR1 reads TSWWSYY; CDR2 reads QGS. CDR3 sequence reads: CALGELYQLDVGYPHIPDKLIF. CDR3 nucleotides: TGTGCTCTTGGGGAACTCTATCAATTAGACGTGGGATACCCCCATATCCCCGATAAACTCATCTTT.

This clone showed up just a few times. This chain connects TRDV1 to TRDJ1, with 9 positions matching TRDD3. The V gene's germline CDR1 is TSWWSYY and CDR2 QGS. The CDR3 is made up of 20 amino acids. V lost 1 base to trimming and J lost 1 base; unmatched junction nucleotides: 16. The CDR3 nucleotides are TGTGCTCTTGGGGAACGACTCCTACGATACTGGGGGAAGTCCACCGATAAACTCATCTTT. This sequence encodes CALGERLLRYWGKSTDKLIF.

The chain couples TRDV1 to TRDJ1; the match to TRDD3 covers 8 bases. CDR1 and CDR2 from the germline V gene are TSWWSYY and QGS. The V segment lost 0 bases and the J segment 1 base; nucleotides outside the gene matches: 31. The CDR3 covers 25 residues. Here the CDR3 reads CALGELSTRTLRILSVLGGTDKLIF. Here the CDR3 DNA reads TGTGCTCTTGGGGAACTTTCGACCAGGACGTTACGGATTCTCTCCGTACTGGGGGGCACCGATAAACTCATCTTT.